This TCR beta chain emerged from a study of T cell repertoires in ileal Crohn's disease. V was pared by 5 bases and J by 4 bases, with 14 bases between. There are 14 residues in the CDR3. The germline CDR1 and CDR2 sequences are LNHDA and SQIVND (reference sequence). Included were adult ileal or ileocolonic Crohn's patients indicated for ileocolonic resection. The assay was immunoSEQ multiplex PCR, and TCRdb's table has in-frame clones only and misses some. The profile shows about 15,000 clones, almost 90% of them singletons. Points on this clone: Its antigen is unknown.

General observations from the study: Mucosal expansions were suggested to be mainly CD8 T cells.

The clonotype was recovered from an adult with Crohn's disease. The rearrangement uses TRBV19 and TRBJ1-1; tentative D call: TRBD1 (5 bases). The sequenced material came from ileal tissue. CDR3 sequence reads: CASSPISGGTEAFF. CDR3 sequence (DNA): TGTGCCAGTAGTCCGATCTCGGGGGGCACTGAAGCTTTCTTT.